The entry below gives a single T cell receptor (beta chain) sequence along with its context. The data stem from a study of shared T cell receptors in the human thymus. Sequenced by immunoSEQ multiplex PCR; TCRdb stores in-frame clones only, minus some. This sample has approximately 400,000 clones, with approximately 95% found just once. CDR1 and CDR2 (germline): SNHLY, FYNNEI. CDR3 length: 14 amino acids. The V end was cut by 6 bases, the J end by 2 bases, with 13 bases between. Sequencing was performed on thymocytes. The V and J genes are TRBV2 and TRBJ1-1, with D uncertain. This clonotype originated in a human donor. CDR3 sequence reads: CASRTPGQNTEAFF. Written as DNA, the CDR3 is TGTGCCAGCAGAACACCCGGGCAAAACACTGAAGCTTTCTTT.